This is a list of T cell receptor beta chains from one sample in a study of T cells after yellow fever vaccination. TCRdb recomputed calls from the 5' RACE reads with MiXCR, one row per CDR3 protein. The data show around 180,000 distinct CDR3 sequences, with roughly 6.4% seen just once and just under 3% held by the top ten. Source: CD4+ T cells sorted from PBMCs, taken on the day of the first yellow fever vaccination. The receptors here all came from a man between 18 and 35 years old who received the YFV17D yellow fever vaccine. Each CDR3 is given with its conserved first and last residue. Each record gives: clone size, J gene, D gene, V gene, CDR3 DNA, CDR3 protein. D genes are given only for firm matches. Size is omitted from some rows. Given values are once, few, many or a class for expanded clones.

clone_size: -
j_call: TRBJ1-5
d_call: -
v_call: TRBV4-1
cdr3_nt: TGCGCCAGCAGCCAAGAGGGACTCCGAAAGGACCCGGCTCAGCCCCAGCATTTT
cdr3_aa: CASSQEGLRKDPAQPQHF

clone_size: many
j_call: TRBJ1-1
d_call: -
v_call: TRBV4-1
cdr3_nt: TGCGCCAGCAGCCTCTACCGGGACATCAGTGAAGCTTTCTTT
cdr3_aa: CASSLYRDISEAFF

clone_size: -
j_call: TRBJ1-1
d_call: -
v_call: TRBV4-2
cdr3_nt: TGTGCCAGCAGCCGAGACTCATCTGGGGTGGGGCTAGGAACTGAAGCTTTCTTT
cdr3_aa: CASSRDSSGVGLGTEAFF

clone_size: many
j_call: TRBJ2-3
d_call: -
v_call: TRBV27
cdr3_nt: TGTGCCAGCAGTTGGACCGGGGAGGAAATGGATACGCAGTATTTT
cdr3_aa: CASSWTGEEMDTQYF

clone_size: many
j_call: TRBJ2-3
d_call: TRBD2
v_call: TRBV11-2
cdr3_nt: TGTGCCAGCAGCCATAGCGGGGGGGGAGGGGATACGCAGTATTTT
cdr3_aa: CASSHSGGGGDTQYF

clone_size: -
j_call: TRBJ2-7
d_call: TRBD1
v_call: TRBV20-1
cdr3_nt: TGCAGTGCTCCTAGTGCCGGGACAGGGATTCTGGGCGAGCAGTACTTC
cdr3_aa: CSAPSAGTGILGEQYF

clone_size: -
j_call: TRBJ2-3
d_call: TRBD2
v_call: TRBV20-1
cdr3_nt: TGCAGTGCTAGTGGGACTAGTAACACAGATACGCAGTATTTT
cdr3_aa: CSASGTSNTDTQYF

clone_size: -
j_call: TRBJ1-6
d_call: -
v_call: TRBV3-1
cdr3_nt: TGTGCCAGCAGCCAAGATCGGCAGGGCTCCGGGGCCCTCCACTTT
cdr3_aa: CASSQDRQGSGALHF

clone_size: many
j_call: TRBJ2-1
d_call: -
v_call: TRBV5-1
cdr3_nt: TGCGCCAGCAGCCTCCCAAGACAGGACGTCTCCCTAAGCTCCTACAATGAGCAGTTCTTC
cdr3_aa: CASSLPRQDVSLSSYNEQFF

clone_size: -
j_call: TRBJ1-2
d_call: -
v_call: TRBV6-5
cdr3_nt: TGTGCCAGCAGTTACTCGCGAGTAGGGACCTATGGCTACACCTTC
cdr3_aa: CASSYSRVGTYGYTF

clone_size: few
j_call: TRBJ1-3
d_call: -
v_call: TRBV28
cdr3_nt: TGTGCCAGCAAGCCCTTACAGTCTGGAAACACCATATATTTT
cdr3_aa: CASKPLQSGNTIYF

clone_size: few
j_call: TRBJ2-7
d_call: -
v_call: TRBV7-2
cdr3_nt: TGTGCCAGCAGCCTCACCCTGGAGGGGCCCTACGAGCAGTACTTC
cdr3_aa: CASSLTLEGPYEQYF

clone_size: many
j_call: TRBJ1-6
d_call: -
v_call: TRBV12-3/TRBV12-4
cdr3_nt: TGTGCCAGCAGCGGACAGCTGAATTCACCCCTCCACTTT
cdr3_aa: CASSGQLNSPLHF

clone_size: few
j_call: TRBJ2-5
d_call: -
v_call: TRBV7-2
cdr3_nt: TGTGCCAGCAGCTTAGGGGGAGGGGGAGGAGAGACCCAGTACTTC
cdr3_aa: CASSLGGGGGETQYF

clone_size: many
j_call: TRBJ2-2
d_call: TRBD1
v_call: TRBV12-3/TRBV12-4
cdr3_nt: TGTGCCAGCAGCCCCGGACAGGGTGAGGGCGGGGAGCTGTTTTTT
cdr3_aa: CASSPGQGEGGELFF

clone_size: -
j_call: TRBJ1-6
d_call: -
v_call: TRBV5-1
cdr3_nt: TGCGCCAGCAGCCAAGAAACCTCGGGTTCACCCCTCCACTTT
cdr3_aa: CASSQETSGSPLHF

clone_size: few
j_call: TRBJ2-2
d_call: -
v_call: TRBV27
cdr3_nt: TGTGCCAGCAGTTTAGTAGGACAACCCACCGGGGAGCTGTTTTTT
cdr3_aa: CASSLVGQPTGELFF

clone_size: many
j_call: TRBJ2-4
d_call: -
v_call: TRBV4-3
cdr3_nt: TGCGCCAGCAGCCAGGGCGGGTACGACAAAAACATTCAGTACTTC
cdr3_aa: CASSQGGYDKNIQYF

clone_size: many
j_call: TRBJ2-1
d_call: TRBD2
v_call: TRBV20-1
cdr3_nt: TGCAGTGCTAGAACCAGCGGGGGGGCGGATGAGCAGTTCTTC
cdr3_aa: CSARTSGGADEQFF

clone_size: few
j_call: TRBJ1-2
d_call: TRBD1
v_call: TRBV7-8
cdr3_nt: TGTGCCAGCAGCTTGGACAGGGCCATAGGGTCCTATGGCTACACCTTC
cdr3_aa: CASSLDRAIGSYGYTF

clone_size: many
j_call: TRBJ2-5
d_call: -
v_call: TRBV4-3
cdr3_nt: TGCGCCAGCAGCCAAGATCATCGTCGGCCCCCGGAGACCCAGTACTTC
cdr3_aa: CASSQDHRRPPETQYF

clone_size: many
j_call: TRBJ2-1
d_call: TRBD2
v_call: TRBV6-5
cdr3_nt: TGTGCCAGCAGTTACTTAGCGGGGGGCTCCTCCTACAATGAGCAGTTCTTC
cdr3_aa: CASSYLAGGSSYNEQFF

clone_size: few
j_call: TRBJ2-1
d_call: -
v_call: TRBV2
cdr3_nt: TGTGCCAGCACCCCCCCACGAGGGCGGGGCGGCTCCTACAATGAGCAGTTCTTC
cdr3_aa: CASTPPRGRGGSYNEQFF

clone_size: few
j_call: TRBJ1-1
d_call: TRBD1
v_call: TRBV15
cdr3_nt: TGTGCCACCAGCAGGAGCGGGGGGACAGCGAACACTGAAGCTTTCTTT
cdr3_aa: CATSRSGGTANTEAFF

clone_size: -
j_call: TRBJ2-5
d_call: TRBD2
v_call: TRBV20-1
cdr3_nt: TGCAGTGCTAGGGCTAGCGGGGGGCAAGAGACCCAGTACTTC
cdr3_aa: CSARASGGQETQYF

clone_size: few
j_call: TRBJ2-5
d_call: TRBD1
v_call: TRBV18
cdr3_nt: TGTGCCAGCTCACCTCGGACAGGGAACCAAGAGACCCAGTACTTC
cdr3_aa: CASSPRTGNQETQYF

clone_size: -
j_call: TRBJ2-7
d_call: -
v_call: TRBV4-3
cdr3_nt: TGCGCCAGCAGCCAAGATGCTGAGACAGGATTAGACGAGCAGTACTTC
cdr3_aa: CASSQDAETGLDEQYF

clone_size: -
j_call: TRBJ2-4
d_call: -
v_call: TRBV6-2/TRBV6-3
cdr3_nt: TGTGCCAGCAGTTTGGGACGGATTAAGTACTTC
cdr3_aa: CASSLGRIKYF

clone_size: -
j_call: TRBJ1-1
d_call: -
v_call: TRBV9
cdr3_nt: TGTGCCAGCAGCCCGATAGACAGGGAAGCTTTCTTT
cdr3_aa: CASSPIDREAFF

clone_size: few
j_call: TRBJ1-2
d_call: -
v_call: TRBV5-1
cdr3_nt: TGCGCCAGCAGCTTGGGTCAGGGTACCGTCTATGGCTACACCTTC
cdr3_aa: CASSLGQGTVYGYTF